This record looks at one TCR beta chain sequence and its context. Its specificity is unknown. This table comes from immunoSEQ multiplex PCR, and its TCRdb copy is limited to in-frame clones, with some not included. The data show about 300,000 clones, around 76% seen once. Trimming left V 0 bases short and J 1 base short, with 10 bases between. Germline loops: CDR1 SGHRS, CDR2 YFSETQ. This CDR3 is 15 amino acids long. These data originate in a study of cytotoxic CD8 clonotypes in ibrutinib-treated CLL. Whole-study findings and limits: Elevated clonality accompanied ibrutinib response, with a return toward baseline values at progression.

The J gene is TRBJ1-1, the V gene TRBV5-1, with D tentatively TRBD1 (5 bases). This clonotype originated in a human donor with chronic lymphocytic leukemia. The sequencing used PBMCs, collected at disease progression, from a patient treated with ibrutinib. CDR3 protein: CASSLDTGGNTEAFF. Here the CDR3 DNA reads TGCGCCAGCAGCTTGGATACAGGAGGGAACACTGAAGCTTTCTTT. Full variable domain (outside the CDR3, taken from reference TRBV5-1 and TRBJ1-1): KAGVTQTPRYLIKTRGQQVTLSCSPISGHRSVSWYQQTPGQGLQFLFEYFSETQRNKGNFPGRFSGRQFSNSRSEMNVSTLELGDSALYLCASSLDTGGNTEAFFGQGTRLTVV.